This T cell receptor beta chain came from a study of control samples from healthy donors and cancer patients. The table came from immunoSEQ multiplex PCR; TCRdb's copy has only in-frame clones and leaves some out. The sample records around 250,000 clones, around 80% being singletons. This clone was found a few times. Germline values: CDR1 SNHLY, CDR2 FYNNEI. CDR3 size: 14 residues. The V gene end was trimmed by 2 bases and the J gene end by 6 bases; junction bases not matched to a gene: 4. This receptor was obtained from a woman aged 55-75 years with lung cancer. The chain uses TRBV2 and TRBJ1-5; TRBD1 matches 7 bases. The sample taken for sequencing was PBMCs. CDR3 sequence: CASSEQGVSQPQHF. In nucleotides, the CDR3 is TGTGCCAGCAGTGAACAGGGGGTAAGTCAGCCCCAGCATTTT.